This is a list of T cell receptor beta chains from one sample in a study of beta chain features in type 1 diabetes. TCRdb keeps only in-frame clones here, not all; method: immunoSEQ multiplex PCR. The data show more than 140,000 clones, approximately 9.8% seen once. Input material: central memory CD4+ T cells from blood. The receptors were sampled from a woman in her thirties or forties in good health. CDR3s include the opening cysteine and the closing phenylalanine or tryptophan.

v_call	cdr3_length	j_call	cdr3_aa
TRBV18	14	TRBJ1-1	CASSPNRANTEAFF
TRBV7-2	14	TRBJ2-3	CASSPGLDTDTQYF
TRBV7-2	13	TRBJ1-5	CASSSIRNQPQHF
TRBV10-2	16	TRBJ2-2	CASRSSGGASGGELFF
TRBV6-5	15	TRBJ2-1	CASDAGPTGRNEQFF
TRBV28	12	TRBJ1-3	CASKRQGNTIYF
TRBV29-1	16	TRBJ2-7	CSVDGTGERGSYEQYF
TRBV14	14	TRBJ2-5	CASSQRAGRETQYF
TRBV15	15	TRBJ2-5	CATSRERTSRETQYF
TRBV29-1	12	TRBJ1-1	CSAEDRGTEAFF
TRBV27	17	TRBJ1-1	CASSSRTGGRVRVEAFF
TRBV2	12	TRBJ2-1	CASRFQGNEQFF
TRBV2	15	TRBJ1-1	CASSEARFTNTEAFF
TRBV5-1	14	TRBJ1-6	CASAQQGGNSPLHF
TRBV5-1	16	TRBJ2-5	CASSLGQAVRQETQYF
TRBV5-1	15	TRBJ2-2	CASSLGDRHTGELFF
TRBV5-1	15	TRBJ2-7	CASNLQGHGAYEQYF
TRBV7-8	17	TRBJ2-1	CASSLVGSGGLYNEQFF
TRBV10-3	15	TRBJ2-2	CAIRSGQGGTGELFF
TRBV5-4	13	TRBJ1-2	CASSPDRNYGYTF
TRBV5-4	15	TRBJ1-2	CASSQDPGQGYGYTF
TRBV10-3	11	TRBJ2-7	CAISARGSWYF
TRBV19	16	TRBJ2-1	CASSIDIPSGGNEQFF
TRBV5-1	18	TRBJ2-6	CASSLEVQGSSGANVLTF
TRBV7-2	15	TRBJ2-3	CASSLNTGGGDTQYF
TRBV18	15	TRBJ2-7	CASSPPGREDYEQYF
TRBV5-4	16	TRBJ1-5	CASSLVAGGLNQPQHF
TRBV5-5	14	TRBJ2-5	CASSLGQGFETQYF
TRBV19	15	TRBJ2-5	CASSFLAGGWETQYF
TRBV6-1	14	TRBJ2-1	CASSEPSLGNEQFF
TRBV2	15	TRBJ1-5	CASSREKGGQQPQHF
TRBV7-2	11	TRBJ2-5	CASSLKETQYF
TRBV18	17	TRBJ2-1	CASSPEIRGSSYNEQFF
TRBV15	12	TRBJ1-5	CATRAGNQPQHF
TRBV6-5	14	TRBJ2-5	CASSGQGPQETQYF
TRBV7-2	14	TRBJ2-5	CASSTGGERETQYF
TRBV23-1	19	TRBJ2-6	CASSPSPGGIPSGANVLTF
TRBV5-5	15	TRBJ2-2	CASSWGQVDTGELFF
TRBV6-5	12	TRBJ2-2	CASKQGTGELFF
TRBV29-1	12	TRBJ1-2	CSVEGQGGGYTF
TRBV18	17	TRBJ1-1	CASSPPWTGPSGTEAFF
TRBV10-3	15	TRBJ2-1	CAIRTSGGERNEQFF
TRBV7-6	13	TRBJ2-1	CASSLGQVNEQFF
TRBV5-4	17	TRBJ1-6	CASSFGQRRTGNSPLHF
TRBV6-6	14	TRBJ1-5	CASSYRQGNQPQHF
TRBV6-1	16	TRBJ1-5	CASSAAGQGGNQPQHF
TRBV7-9	13	TRBJ1-6	CASSLEANSPLHF
TRBV19	14	TRBJ2-5	CASSIAGPGETQYF
TRBV6-6	15	TRBJ2-7	CASSYGGQGGSEQYF
TRBV6-1	13	TRBJ1-5	CASRRDRNQPQHF
TRBV19	13	TRBJ2-7	CASSEDRSYEQYF
TRBV7-2	15	TRBJ2-5	CASSSLPGPGGTQYF
TRBV4-3	17	TRBJ2-1	CASSQGGTSGPGGEQFF
TRBV29-1	15	TRBJ1-1	CSVDRYSGMNTEAFF
TRBV6-5	13	TRBJ2-7	CASSGTGGYEQYF
TRBV2	10	TRBJ2-7	CASRDKKQYF
TRBV5-4	20	TRBJ2-3	CASSLGGGALAGWLADTQYF
TRBV6-5	15	TRBJ2-3	CASTTSGLSTDTQYF